The subject of this entry is one T cell receptor (beta chain). The record originates from a study of blood T cell repertoires in COVID-19. Study as a whole: T cells, B-cell-depleted T cells, or PBMCs supplied cDNA or gDNA.

This CDR3 comprises 14 residues. From germline, CDR1 is GTSNPN and CDR2 SVGIG (reference sequence). Trimming removed 1 base from V and 2 bases from J, with 8 bases in between. Some clones are missing from TCRdb's copy, which holds only in-frame ones; the method was immunoSEQ multiplex PCR. The profile covers around 140,000 clones, with roughly 86% appearing a single time and around 0.91% taken by the ten largest. The origin of this receptor is a woman between 50 and 59 years old with acute or convalescent COVID-19. Sequenced input: peripheral blood. The V gene is TRBV30, the J gene TRBJ2-2, with D tentatively TRBD2 (7 bases). CDR3 in amino acids: CAWSGGGNTGELFF. The DNA for the CDR3 is TGTGCCTGGAGTGGGGGGGGCAACACCGGGGAGCTGTTTTTT.